Sequencing of this T cell receptor (beta chain) was carried out in a study of T cell responses to AZD1222 COVID-19 vaccine. Overall study findings and caveats: The donor cohort was predominantly white British with a female majority, and clonal diversity may have been underestimated. CD4 TCRs linked to vaccination spanned spike, dominating at 160-218 and 743-854.

This clone was recorded once. Its antigen remains unknown. The assay was immunoSEQ multiplex PCR, and TCRdb's table has in-frame clones only and misses some. The sample holds 90,000 to 150,000 clones, approximately 92% seen once. This receptor was taken from an adult who received the AZD1222 COVID-19 vaccine. The input for sequencing was peripheral blood, taken 28 days after the second AZD1222 dose.

Here the CDR3 reads CASSNPTGFYEQYF. Here the CDR3 DNA reads TGTGCCAGCAGTAACCCGACAGGGTTCTACGAGCAGTACTTC. The rearrangement joins TRBV28 to TRBJ2-7; 7 positions match TRBD1. V gave up 5 bases and J gave up 3 bases; unmatched junction bases: 7. Germline-derived CDR1 and CDR2 are MDHEN and SYDVKM. This CDR3 spans 14 amino acids. Drawing the rest from reference TRBV28 and TRBJ2-7, the complete variable domain is DVKVTQSSRYLVKRTGEKVFLECVQDMDHENMFWYRQDPGLGLRLIYFSYDVKMKEKGDIPEGYSVSREKKERFSLILESASTNQTSMYLCASSNPTGFYEQYFGPGTRLTVT.